This TCR beta chain appears in the sequencing data of a study of early T cells in non-severe SARS-CoV-2 infection. Study information: Sequencing was performed on bulk RNA from unsorted whole blood, leaving chains unpaired. Study findings and constraints: The study's VDJdb matching favored anti-spike CD8 responses and missed private and CD4 specificities.

Individual cDNA molecules were tagged with unique molecular identifiers. TCRdb reanalysed the 5' RACE reads using MiXCR and keeps one entry per CDR3 protein. The sample yields about 48,000 distinct CDR3 sequences, around 6.4% seen once. This clonotype was observed a handful of times. Its antigen is as yet unknown. V lost 1 base, J lost 2 bases, and 8 bases lay in between. Germline V gene lookup returns CDR1 ENHRY and CDR2 SYGVKD. This CDR3 is 14 amino acids long. The material sequenced was whole blood, taken at baseline. The clonotype comes from an adult who was a healthcare worker with PCR-confirmed SARS-CoV-2 infection or an uninfected control (not recorded which). The chain employs TRBV10-3 and TRBJ2-5; weak D call: TRBD2 (5 bases). The CDR3 DNA sequence: TGTGCCATCAGTGAGTGGTTAGCGCAAGAGACCCAGTACTTC. This encodes CAISEWLAQETQYF.